This T cell receptor beta chain was documented in a study of blood T cell repertoires in COVID-19 (TCRdb year 2020). In terms of the full investigation: Samples covering the acute and convalescent phases of COVID-19 were provided by collaborators in the United States, Italy and Spain. Where available, HLA class I and class II types were obtained from metadata supplied by the sample provider rather than from assay-based typing. The repertoires were made available in a free public database intended to serve as a resource for research on the immune response to SARS-CoV-2. The prospective study material was composed of cDNA or gDNA derived from T cells, B-cell-depleted T cells, or PBMCs. Deeply sampled blood TCRbeta repertoires from subjects exposed to, actively infected with, or recovered from COVID-19 were included in the dataset. The sample metadata nearly always contained a de-identified subject ID, COVID-19 status, age in years and sex. The samples were drawn from two sources: the first 160 participants of the ongoing ImmuneRACE study, and fewer than 1,500 subjects contributed by 6 global collaborators.

Collaborating institutions collected whole blood in K2EDTA tubes following their own protocols. For TCRbeta analysis, collaborator samples were shipped as frozen whole blood, as isolated PBMCs, or as DNA extracted from either sample type. A word on this clone: Its antigen is currently not known. No quality values exist for individual bases; no much larger clone is one base distant.

The junction carries 13 bases between V and J, which are trimmed by 1 base and 1 base respectively. Based on the germline V gene, the CDR1 and CDR2 sequences are MGHRA and YSYEKL. The CDR3 starts with the cysteine, ends with the phenylalanine, and has 16 residues. Just the 48-base CDR3 DNA is kept, in frame starting at base 1. What the work shows at the level of the full study, not this receptor alone: The amount of clinical and demographic metadata varied by source and participant and was provided uncurated.

The immunoSEQ Assay, a bias-controlled multiplex PCR, was used to amplify TCRbeta CDR3 regions from genomic DNA. The paper's data handling went like this. The number of nucleated cells in each sample was estimated by amplification of reference gene primers within the assay. To quantify the absolute abundance of each unique TCRbeta CDR3 rearrangement, sequence reads were collapsed and filtered. Productive Simpson clonality was computed per sample as the square root of Simpson's diversity index over productive rearrangements. TCRdb provides this immuneACCESS table in a form limited to in-frame rearrangements. Some clones are lacking; in checked studies, under half of them reflect an unresolved V gene, and why the rest are absent is not known. The DNA gave D and trimming, while V, J and clone size come from that table. The sample yields 140,000 to 150,000 clones; around four fifths were counted once. The ten biggest clones cover approximately 38% of the sample.

The source is a human donor in a cohort sampled during active COVID-19. Sequencing used peripheral blood. The rearranged chain carries TRBV4-1 and TRBJ1-1, and the D gene may be TRBD1, 6 bases matching. The CDR3 reads CASSQAMTGTNTEAFF. The nucleotide sequence reads as follows: TGCGCCAGCAGCCAAGCGATGACAGGTACGAACACTGAAGCTTTCTTT.